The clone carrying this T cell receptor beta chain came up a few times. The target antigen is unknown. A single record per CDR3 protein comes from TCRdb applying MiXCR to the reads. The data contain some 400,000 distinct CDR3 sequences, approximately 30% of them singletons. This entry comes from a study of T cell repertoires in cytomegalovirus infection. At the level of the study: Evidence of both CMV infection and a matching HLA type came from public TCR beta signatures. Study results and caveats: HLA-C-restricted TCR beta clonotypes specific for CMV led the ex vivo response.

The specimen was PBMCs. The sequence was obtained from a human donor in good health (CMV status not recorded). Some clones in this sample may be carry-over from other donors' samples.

In DNA form, the CDR3 reads TGTGCCAGCAGCACCCGAGGTGGGGGCTCCGATCTCGGACAGTTCTTC. It codes for CASSTRGGGSDLGQFF. V is TRBV11-2 and J is TRBJ2-1; D perhaps matches TRBD1 (6 bases). Germline CDR1 is SGHAT and CDR2 is FQNNGV. The ends were cut back, 5 bases at V and 13 bases at J, with 27 bases in the middle. This CDR3 contains 16 residues.